This T cell receptor beta chain was documented in a study of T cells in tuberculosis. A word on this clone: Its antigen is not identified.

Study results and limitations: GMM-specific TCRs were nearer to active tuberculosis alpha repertoires, suggesting expansion.

The ends lost 1 base at V and 9 bases at J; junction bases unmatched: 20. Germline CDR1 reads GTSNPN; CDR2 reads SVGIG (reference sequence). The CDR3 is 17 residues long. Generated by immunoSEQ multiplex PCR, the TCRdb table keeps only in-frame clones and is missing some. This sample carries 20,000 to 25,000 clones, 75% to 90% of them seen once, and the ten largest clones take roughly 15%. The sample taken for sequencing was PBMCs. The V gene is TRBV30, the J gene TRBJ1-2; 7 positions match TRBD1. This sequence was found in a donor aged 10-29 years with latent tuberculosis or without tuberculosis infection. As DNA, the CDR3 is TGTGCCTGGAGTGCTCCCGGGACAGTCGTAGCGGTATATCGCTACACCTTC. It is translated as CAWSAPGTVVAVYRYTF.